The 27 T cell receptor beta chains in this list originate from one sample, sequenced in a study of blood T cells in healthy people across ages. Primed by a sample-barcoded 5' primer and a J-beta primer mix, a second PCR proceeded for about 7 to 12 cycles. TCRdb redid the calling of the 5' RACE reads with MiXCR, one entry per CDR3 protein. Of approximately 800,000 distinct CDR3 sequences in the sample, around 50% were seen once. Sequencing was performed on blood. These receptors came from a middle-aged man in good health.

This clonotype appeared a few times. This chain links TRBV10-3 with TRBJ2-5; 9 bases map to TRBD1. Per germline, CDR1 ENHRY and CDR2 SYGVKD. The junction had 7 bases not matched to a gene; V was cut back by 6 bases and J by 5 bases. The CDR3 is 14 residues long. The CDR3 reads CAISATGGGETQYF. The CDR3, as DNA: TGTGCCATCAGCGCCACAGGGGGCGGGGAGACCCAGTACTTC.

This clonotype was observed a single time. The gene calls are TRBV29-1 and TRBJ1-4; the D is unclear. This CDR3 is built from 11 residues. The germline V and J ends were trimmed by 6 bases and 0 bases, with 2 bases remaining between them. In germline, CDR1 is SQVTM, CDR2 ANQGSEA. This CDR3 reads CSVSTNEKLFF. In DNA, the CDR3 is TGCAGCGTCTCAACTAATGAAAAACTGTTTTTT.

The chain uses TRBV21-1 and TRBJ2-1; TRBD2, the D gene given by the table, was not confirmed from the DNA. TRBV21-1 is recorded as a pseudogene. The CDR3 contains 16 residues. This chain's CDR3 is CASSKDGTKTYNEQFF. CDR3 coding DNA: TGTGCCAGCAGCAAAGATGGGACTAAGACCTACAATGAGCAGTTCTTC.

This sequence joins TRBV10-3 and TRBJ2-7; D is ambiguous. Deletions cut 5 bases from V and 2 bases from J, with 19 bases between. The CDR3 is made up of 16 amino acids. Per germline, CDR1 ENHRY and CDR2 SYGVKD. The CDR3 nucleotides are TGTGCCATCAGTCCCTCAGGCGCTCAACTTACCTACGAGCAGTACTTC. It is translated as CAISPSGAQLTYEQYF.

J is TRBJ1-1 and V is TRBV9; D is uncertain. The V and J ends lost 3 bases and 0 bases respectively, with 9 bases between them. The CDR3 contains 14 residues. CDR1 and CDR2 (germline): SGDLS, YYNGEE. The CDR3 DNA is TGTGCCAGCAGCGACGGGAGAGTGAACACTGAAGCTTTCTTT. Translated, it gives CASSDGRVNTEAFF.

This clonotype has only a few counts. For the CDR3, the DNA is TGTGCCAGCAGCTTGAGTAGGCGGGGGAGCACAGATACGCAGTATTTT. Residues: CASSLSRRGSTDTQYF. V and J are TRBV7-8 and TRBJ2-3, with 7 bases aligning to TRBD2. V gave up 3 bases and J gave up 0 bases; unmatched junction bases: 6. This CDR3 has 16 residues. Germline-derived CDR1 and CDR2 are SGHVS and FQNEAQ. The full variable domain, rest sourced from reference TRBV7-8 and TRBJ2-3, is GAGVSQSPRYKVAKRGQDVALRCDPISGHVSLFWYQQALGQGPEFLTYFQNEAQLDKSGLPSDRFFAERPEGSVSTLKIQRTQQEDSAVYLCASSLSRRGSTDTQYFGPGTRLTVL.

This chain joins TRBV12-5 and TRBJ2-3; 12 nucleotides align to TRBD2. CDR3 length equals 19 residues. Losses at the gene ends were 2 bases for V and 6 bases for J; bases not matched to a gene: 15. Germline V gives CDR1 LGHNT, CDR2 FRNRAP. CDR3 region: CASGLTSGRLKTIGDTQYF. DNA of the CDR3: TGTGCTAGTGGTTTGACTAGCGGGAGGTTAAAAACTATTGGGGATACGCAGTATTTT.

This chain links TRBV21-1 with TRBJ1-2. TRBV21-1 is termed a pseudogene. The CDR3 runs to 11 residues. CDR3 residues: CASSMRYGYTF. The CDR3 nucleotides are TGTGCCAGCAGCATGCGATATGGCTACACCTTC.

The chain combines TRBV27 with TRBJ2-5; TRBD2 might be the D (5 bases). Trimming took off 6 bases at V and 5 bases at J, with 10 bases between the two ends. This CDR3 has 12 residues. CDR1 and CDR2 from the germline V gene are MNHEY and SMNVEV (reference sequence). The DNA for the CDR3 is TGTGCCAGCAGCCGGACGGGGGAGACCCAGTACTTC. Translating it yields CASSRTGETQYF.

V gene TRBV6-5 combines with J gene TRBJ1-5; D might be TRBD1 (6 bases). Germline V CDR1 and CDR2: MNHEY, SVGAGI. Trimming took off 9 bases at V and 4 bases at J, with 13 bases between the two ends. The CDR3 consists of 13 residues. The CDR3 DNA reads as TGTGCCAGTGCAAGGGGGGCTAATCAGCCCCAGCATTTT. It yields the protein CASARGANQPQHF.

The chain combines TRBV2 with TRBJ2-4; 9 positions agree with TRBD1. Germline CDR1 and CDR2: SNHLY and FYNNEI. Trimming removed 4 bases from V and 1 base from J; junction bases left unmatched: 8. The CDR3 is 17 residues long. The CDR3 DNA reads as TGTGCCAGCAGTGGGCAAACAGGGGGCTGGGCCAAAAACATTCAGTACTTC. This codes for CASSGQTGGWAKNIQYF.

Notes on this clonotype: This could be a read error, since a much larger clone is one nucleotide away. The chain joins TRBV20-1 to TRBJ2-1; 11 bases are a match to TRBD2. Germline lookup yields CDR1 DFQATT and CDR2 SNEGSKA (reference sequence). The CDR3 sequence is 14 residues long. CDR3 residues: CSAELAGAYNGQFF. For the CDR3, the DNA is TGCAGTGCTGAACTAGCGGGGGCTTACAATGGGCAGTTCTTC.

This clonotype was seen a few times. The chain is built from TRBV29-1 and TRBJ2-1; 9 nucleotides align to TRBD1. Germline V CDR1 and CDR2: SQVTM, ANQGSEA. V lost 4 bases to trimming and J lost 8 bases; unmatched junction nucleotides: 6. The CDR3 has 13 residues. CDR3 nucleotide sequence: TGCAGCGTTGCCTTAACAGGGGGCGATGAGCAGTTCTTC. The encoded protein is CSVALTGGDEQFF.

The chain carries TRBV28 and TRBJ1-1, with D unclear. CDR1 and CDR2 (germline): MDHEN, SYDVKM. The CDR3 consists of 13 residues. V lost 5 bases and J lost 4, with 11 bases in between. The CDR3 bases are TGTGCCAGCAGTCCCTTAGTTGGCACTGAAGCTTTCTTT. Encoded protein: CASSPLVGTEAFF.

This chain uses TRBV7-2 with TRBJ1-2; unclear D gene. From germline, CDR1 is SGHTA and CDR2 FQGNSA. The V gene lost 1 base and the J gene lost 8 bases, with 11 bases spanning the gap. The CDR3 runs to 13 residues. CDR3 loop: CASSLGLTVGYTF. Here the CDR3 DNA reads TGTGCCAGCAGCTTAGGTTTAACGGTCGGCTACACCTTC.

The V call is TRBV28, the J call TRBJ2-7; 7 bases match TRBD2. The CDR3 is made up of 12 amino acids. J gave up 2 bases and V 6 bases, and 1 base lay outside the gene matches. Per the germline V gene, CDR1 is MDHEN and CDR2 is SYDVKM. For the CDR3, the DNA is TGTGCCAGCAGCGGACTAGCCTACGAGCAGTACTTC. Its translation is CASSGLAYEQYF.

This clonotype was observed many times. V usage is TRBV9 and J usage is TRBJ2-3; tentatively, D is TRBD1 or TRBD2 (5 bases each). CDR1 is SGDLS and CDR2 is YYNGEE in the germline V gene. The CDR3 consists of 14 residues. Trimming removed 3 bases from V and 6 bases from J, with 14 bases in between. The CDR3 region is CASSAAWGLDTQYF. DNA of the CDR3: TGTGCCAGCAGCGCCGCGTGGGGGTTGGATACGCAGTATTTT.

The rearrangement uses TRBV7-2 and TRBJ2-4; D possibly corresponds to TRBD2 (6 bases). Gene TRBJ2-7 matches the end of the DNA better, so the J call may be wrong. This CDR3 region has 16 residues. The germline V gene encodes CDR1 SGHTA and CDR2 FQGNSA. The CDR3 sequence: CASSRGRQSRVHEQYF. The CDR3 DNA is TGTGCCAGCAGCCGGGGGAGACAGTCGAGGGTCCACGAGCAGTACTTC.

This clonotype was counted a single time. The V gene is TRBV24-1, the J gene TRBJ2-3, with D tentatively TRBD1 (6 bases). Germline values: CDR1 KGHDR, CDR2 SFDVKD. With 0 bases removed from V and 0 bases from J, the gap between germline ends came to 15 bases. The CDR3 runs 18 residues. The CDR3 loop reads CATSDLKPQGISTDTQYF. CDR3 sequence (DNA): TGTGCCACCAGTGATTTGAAACCGCAGGGGATCAGCACAGATACGCAGTATTTT.

About this clonotype itself: The junction differs from germline at one of its ends, possibly a read error. The chain joins TRBV28 to TRBJ2-7; 7 positions match TRBD1. The germline V gene encodes CDR1 MDHEN and CDR2 SYDVKM. This CDR3 contains 13 residues. The chain's CDR3 is CASSRDSYYEQYF. CDR3 nucleotides: TGCGCCAGCAGTCGGGACAGCTACTACGAGCAGTACTTC.

This clonotype has only one observation. The junction shows a germline mismatch at one end, possibly a read error. V is TRBV15 and J is TRBJ2-5; 7 bases agree with TRBD2. Germline V gene data show CDR1 as LNHNV and CDR2 as YYDKDF (reference sequence). This CDR3 has 14 residues. The CDR3 reads CATNPAGRRETRYF. In nucleotides, the CDR3 is TGTGCCACCAATCCTGCTGGGAGGCGGGAGACCCGGTACTTC.

The chain combines TRBV6-6 with TRBJ2-5; maybe TRBD1 (7 bases). The J call is in doubt because the DNA end fits TRBJ2-7 better. Germline CDR1 is MNHNY and CDR2 is SVGAGI (reference sequence). The CDR3 totals 15 residues. The CDR3 reads CASSYGGGRHDEQYF. The CDR3 DNA sequence: TGTGCCAGCAGTTACGGAGGGGGCCGGCATGACGAGCAGTACTTC.

CDR3 nucleotide sequence: TGTGCCAGCAGCCTCTTACGCGGGGGGCCAACGTCTGGGGCCAACGTCCTGACTTTC. The encoded protein is CASSLLRGGPTSGANVLTF. The chain combines TRBV9 with TRBJ2-6, with 8 bases aligning to TRBD2. The ends lost 4 bases at V and 1 base at J; junction bases unmatched: 13. Germline assignment: CDR1 SGDLS and CDR2 YYNGEE. The length of the CDR3 is 19 residues.

There are many counts of this clonotype. The CDR3 DNA sequence: TGCAGCGTTGGGGAGGGCAATCAGCCCCAGCATTTT. This codes for CSVGEGNQPQHF. This chain uses TRBV29-1 with TRBJ1-5, with D uncertain. CDR3 size: 12 residues. The V gene lost 4 bases and the J gene lost 2 bases, with 6 bases spanning the gap. From germline, CDR1 is SQVTM and CDR2 ANQGSEA.

The chain employs TRBV10-2 and TRBJ1-2, with D unclear. Between the trimmed V and J ends, which lost 6 bases and 8 bases, there was a span of 16 bases. The germline V gene has CDR1 WSHSY and CDR2 SAAADI. The CDR3 loop spans 13 amino acids. In DNA, the CDR3 is TGCGCCAGCAGCGATTCGGGCTCGGGGGGCTACACCTTC. Translated: CASSDSGSGGYTF.

This clonotype was seen a handful of times. In DNA, the CDR3 is TGTGCCAGCAGTTACTCGAGACAGGGGAATTTGGAAGAGACCCAGTACTTC. Protein sequence: CASSYSRQGNLEETQYF. This rearrangement joins TRBV6-6 to TRBJ2-5, with 8 bases identical to TRBD1. Germline V lookup: CDR1 MNHNY, CDR2 SVGAGI (reference sequence). Germline trimming cut 0 bases from V and 3 bases from J; bases unmatched to any gene: 9. The CDR3 runs 17 residues.

CDR3 DNA sequence: TGTGCCAGCAGTGAACGGGGAATCGATGGCTACACCTTC. It specifies CASSERGIDGYTF. V and J are TRBV25-1 and TRBJ1-2; D call uncertain. Trimming shortened V by 2 bases and J by 6 bases, and 10 bases separated the two germline ends. CDR3 length: 13 amino acids. Germline assignment: CDR1 MGHDK and CDR2 SYGVNS.